Below are 29 T cell receptor beta chains sequenced from a single sample in a study of blood T cell repertoires in COVID-19 (dated by TCRdb to between 2020 and 2021). Receptors were amplified or captured by the immunoSEQ multiplex PCR assay. TCRdb mirrors the immuneACCESS table, restricted to in-frame sequences. Some clones are absent from its copies; in checked studies, under half trace to an unresolved V gene, and the reason for the others is unknown. Here the sample has roughly 140,000 clones; 84% occur a single time. Together, the top ten hold about 38% of the sample. Source material: peripheral blood. Every receptor here comes from a human donor in a cohort sampled during active COVID-19.

The V and J genes are TRBV27 and TRBJ2-2; 7 positions match TRBD1. The trim removed 3 bases at V and 0 bases at J, leaving 1 base unmatched. CDR3 length: 15 residues. Germline CDR1 is MNHEY and CDR2 is SMNVEV (reference sequence). Written as DNA, the CDR3 is TGTGCCAGCAGTTTCGGGACAGCGAACACCGGGGAGCTGTTTTTT. This sequence encodes CASSFGTANTGELFF.

The CDR3 is CASMSRGTGYYSNQPQHF. CDR3 coding DNA: TGTGCCAGCATGTCCCGGGGGACAGGGTACTATAGCAATCAGCCCCAGCATTTT. The gene calls are TRBV27 and TRBJ1-5, with TRBD1 matching 9 bases. Per the germline V gene, CDR1 is MNHEY and CDR2 is SMNVEV (reference sequence). This CDR3 is 18 amino acids long. V lost 7 bases and J lost 0; bases outside the gene matches: 13.

The V gene is TRBV19, the J gene TRBJ1-2, with 7 positions matching TRBD1. The germline V gene encodes CDR1 LNHDA and CDR2 SQIVND (reference sequence). V dropped 6 bases and J dropped 0; count of bases not matched to a gene: 7. The CDR3 totals 15 residues. The CDR3 bases are TGTGCCAGTAGCCCCGGGGACAGTTCTAACTATGGCTACACCTTC. As protein: CASSPGDSSNYGYTF.

V is TRBV24-1 and J is TRBJ2-7; 10 bases align to TRBD1. The CDR3 has 14 amino acids. Germline trimming cut 5 bases from V and 4 bases from J; bases unmatched to any gene: 4. CDR1 and CDR2 (germline): KGHDR, SFDVKD. CDR3 in DNA: TGTGCCACCAGTGGAGGACAGGGGGGGTACGAGCAGTACTTC. It translates to CATSGGQGGYEQYF.

This chain joins TRBV25-1 and TRBJ1-5; D is undetermined. CDR1 MGHDK and CDR2 SYGVNS come from the germline V gene. This CDR3 spans 13 amino acids. Trimming took off 1 base at V and 6 bases at J, with 7 bases between the two ends. The CDR3 loop reads CASSESYTQPQHF. CDR3 in DNA: TGTGCCAGCAGTGAATCATACACTCAGCCCCAGCATTTT.

This rearrangement joins TRBV6-5 to TRBJ1-1, with 7 bases aligning to TRBD1. The CDR3 totals 14 residues. Per the germline V gene, CDR1 is MNHEY and CDR2 is SVGAGI. V trimming: 6 bases; J trimming: 3 bases; junction bases outside the gene matches: 7. CDR3 sequence reads: CASRFRTGDTEAFF. In DNA form, the CDR3 reads TGTGCCAGCAGGTTCCGGACAGGCGACACTGAAGCTTTCTTT.

This chain connects TRBV5-1 to TRBJ2-7; weak D call: TRBD1 (5 bases). Trimming removed 4 bases at V and 6 bases at J, with 20 bases between. The CDR3 is 15 residues long. Germline loops: CDR1 SGHRS, CDR2 YFSETQ. Written as DNA, the CDR3 is TGCGCCAGCAGCCCGACAAGGGGCGCCTCTGGCGAGCAGTACTTC. Encoded protein: CASSPTRGASGEQYF.

This chain joins TRBV4-3 and TRBJ1-3; TRBD1 is a possible D gene (5 bases). V was clipped by 0 bases and J by 0 bases, with 9 bases between them. Per germline, CDR1 LGHNA and CDR2 YSLEER. The CDR3 loop spans 16 amino acids. The CDR3 protein is CASSQDGHSSGNTIYF. The DNA for the CDR3 is TGCGCCAGCAGCCAAGATGGACACAGCTCTGGAAACACCATATATTTT.

The CDR3 DNA reads as TGTGCCAGAAGCTTTCCGGTCTGCAGGGCTCCCTCCCTCGAGCAGTACTTC. Protein: CARSFPVCRAPSLEQYF. The V call is TRBV5-3, the J call TRBJ2-7, with D possibly matching TRBD1 (5 bases). TRBV5-3 qualifies as an ORF whose function is uncertain. The CDR3 length is 17 residues. The V end was cut by 2 bases, the J end by 6 bases, with 24 bases between.

The rearrangement links TRBV30 to TRBJ1-1, with D unclear. CDR3 length: 14 residues. The V gene's germline CDR1 is GTSNPN and CDR2 SVGIG (reference sequence). V shed 0 bases and J shed 6 bases, with 14 bases lying between them. The CDR3 DNA follows: TGTGCCTGGAGTGTACTATCGGGGTACGCTGAAGCTTTCTTT. Amino acids: CAWSVLSGYAEAFF.

This clone was observed once. The chain uses TRBV7-2 and TRBJ1-3; D is ambiguous. V was trimmed by 4 bases and J by 9 bases, leaving 7 bases between them. Germline CDR1 is SGHTA and CDR2 is FQGNSA. This CDR3 has 11 residues. The DNA for the CDR3 is TGTGCCAGCAGCTCCGCGGGCACCATATATTTT. Its translation: CASSSAGTIYF.

The gene calls are TRBV4-3 and TRBJ2-1, with 8 nucleotides matching TRBD2. The CDR3 runs to 17 residues. CDR1 LGHNA and CDR2 YSLEER come from the germline V gene. After removal of 0 bases from V and 5 bases from J, the junction contained 9 bases not matched to a gene. CDR3 region: CASSQEGGAGVNNEQFF. The CDR3 DNA sequence: TGCGCCAGCAGCCAAGAAGGAGGAGCGGGGGTCAACAATGAGCAGTTCTTC.

This clone has just a few counts. The rearrangement joins TRBV7-2 to TRBJ2-1; D perhaps matches TRBD2 (7 bases). Germline CDR1 reads SGHTA; CDR2 reads FQGNSA. V lost 6 bases and J 7 bases, leaving 13 bases between the germline ends. CDR3 size: 13 residues. The CDR3 spells CASSRGAVNEQFF. The CDR3 DNA sequence: TGTGCCAGCAGTCGGGGGGCCGTTAATGAGCAGTTCTTC.

This clone was detected once. The V gene is TRBV5-1, the J gene TRBJ2-3; D is possibly TRBD1 (5 bases). The CDR3 length is 15 residues. The ends were cut back, 2 bases at V and 3 bases at J, with 13 bases in the middle. CDR1 is SGHRS and CDR2 is YFSETQ in the germline V gene. This CDR3 reads CASSFQGIGTDTQYF. CDR3 in DNA: TGCGCCAGCAGCTTCCAGGGCATCGGTACAGATACGCAGTATTTT. The whole variable domain, filled in from reference TRBV5-1 and TRBJ2-3, reads KAGVTQTPRYLIKTRGQQVTLSCSPISGHRSVSWYQQTPGQGLQFLFEYFSETQRNKGNFPGRFSGRQFSNSRSEMNVSTLELGDSALYLCASSFQGIGTDTQYFGPGTRLTVL.

This clone was detected a few times. The chain couples TRBV19 to TRBJ2-7, with 8 bases that match TRBD1. V dropped 7 bases and J dropped 2; count of bases not matched to a gene: 7. This CDR3 is built from 14 residues. Germline V gene data show CDR1 as LNHDA and CDR2 as SQIVND (reference sequence). CDR3 in amino acids: CASKEDRAAYEQYF. The CDR3 DNA is TGTGCCAGTAAGGAGGACAGGGCCGCCTACGAGCAGTACTTC.

The chain combines TRBV19 with TRBJ1-5; TRBD1 is a possible D gene (6 bases). The length of the CDR3 is 15 residues. Looked up from germline, CDR1 is LNHDA and CDR2 is SQIVND (reference sequence). The germline V and J ends were trimmed by 4 bases and 2 bases, with 12 bases remaining between them. The CDR3 region has the DNA TGTGCCAGTAGTAAGGGGGGGGCCGGCAATCAGCCCCAGCATTTT. This codes for CASSKGGAGNQPQHF.

This clone appeared a single time. The chain combines TRBV25-1 with TRBJ2-3; 8 nucleotides agree with TRBD2. CDR1 is MGHDK, CDR2 SYGVNS, per germline. V dropped 1 base and J dropped 4; count of bases not matched to a gene: 13. This CDR3 contains 18 residues. CDR3 loop: CASSEWDGAGGPPDTQYF. CDR3 nucleotides: TGTGCCAGCAGTGAATGGGACGGGGCGGGGGGCCCCCCAGATACGCAGTATTTT.

The J gene is TRBJ1-5, the V gene TRBV2; 7 bases agree with TRBD1. Germline trimming cut 8 bases from V and 6 bases from J; bases unmatched to any gene: 4. The CDR3 is 12 amino acids. Germline V gives CDR1 SNHLY, CDR2 FYNNEI. Here the CDR3 DNA reads TGTGCCAGCGACAGGGAAGGTCAGCCCCAGCATTTT. Translation: CASDREGQPQHF.

The chain couples TRBV2 to TRBJ1-1; D remains unclear. This CDR3 has 13 residues. Trimming stripped 5 bases from V and 2 bases from J, with 9 bases between. CDR1 is SNHLY, CDR2 FYNNEI, per germline. In DNA, the CDR3 is TGTGCCAGCAGTTACCAAACTAACACTGAAGCTTTCTTT. It yields the protein CASSYQTNTEAFF.

The rearrangement uses TRBV7-2 and TRBJ2-5; D possibly corresponds to TRBD1 (5 bases). Trimming left V 1 base short and J 0 bases short, with 15 bases between. From germline, CDR1 is SGHTA and CDR2 FQGNSA. The CDR3 contains 17 residues. CDR3 nucleotides: TGTGCCAGCAGCTTAGTCTCCAGGGCCACGTACCAAGAGACCCAGTACTTC. Protein product: CASSLVSRATYQETQYF.

The chain has TRBV15 and TRBJ1-2; 8 bases are a match to TRBD1. Germline V CDR1 and CDR2: LNHNV, YYDKDF (reference sequence). V trimming: 1 base; J trimming: 0 bases; junction bases outside the gene matches: 4. The CDR3 covers 16 residues. For the CDR3, the DNA is TGTGCCACCAGCAGAGGGGGACAGGCTTCTAACTATGGCTACACCTTC. Its protein product is CATSRGGQASNYGYTF.

J is TRBJ1-6 and V is TRBV2; 8 nucleotides match TRBD1. The V and J ends lost 6 bases and 1 base, in that order; junction bases with no gene match: 2. CDR3 size: 15 residues. The germline V gene has CDR1 SNHLY and CDR2 FYNNEI. The CDR3 here is CASRDRVSYNSPLHF. The CDR3 region has the DNA TGTGCCAGCAGGGACAGGGTGTCCTATAATTCACCCCTCCACTTT.

The CDR3 protein is CASSAGTGPTNYGYTF. Written as DNA, the CDR3 is TGTGCCAGCTCTGCCGGGACAGGGCCAACTAACTATGGCTACACCTTC. This chain links TRBV18 with TRBJ1-2; 9 positions agree with TRBD1. Germline V gene data show CDR1 as KGHSH and CDR2 as LQKENI. There are 16 residues in the CDR3. The V gene end was trimmed by 6 bases and the J gene end by 0 bases; junction bases not matched to a gene: 8.

The chain combines TRBV3-1 (or the pseudogene TRBV3-2) with TRBJ1-2; possible D gene TRBD1, 5 bases. Trimming stripped 0 bases from V and 2 bases from J, with 13 bases between. The CDR3 is 16 residues long. Per the germline V gene, CDR1 is LGHDT and CDR2 is YNNKEL (reference sequence). CDR3 residues: CASSQDWGTINYGYTF. The CDR3, as DNA: TGTGCCAGCAGCCAAGATTGGGGCACCATCAACTATGGCTACACCTTC.

The chain uses TRBV4-3 and TRBJ1-2, with D maybe TRBD1 (5 bases). The CDR3 length is 16 residues. The V and J ends lost 1 base and 3 bases respectively, with 15 bases between them. Germline-derived CDR1 and CDR2 are LGHNA and YSLEER. CDR3 loop: CASSQGRRQPYYGYTF. In DNA form, the CDR3 reads TGCGCCAGCAGCCAAGGAAGGAGACAGCCGTACTATGGCTACACCTTC.

This clone was detected only once. The chain links TRBV9 to TRBJ2-3, with D possibly being TRBD1 (5 bases). The V gene lost 0 bases and the J gene lost 10 bases, with 15 bases spanning the gap. The germline CDR1 and CDR2 sequences are SGDLS and YYNGEE. This CDR3 comprises 14 residues. For the CDR3, the DNA is TGTGCCAGCAGCGTAGGTGGGGCCCGAGGATCGCAGTATTTT. Translating it yields CASSVGGARGSQYF.

Only a few counts were recorded for this clone. The rearrangement uses TRBV9 and TRBJ1-6; perhaps TRBD1 as D (5 bases). The germline V and J ends were trimmed by 4 bases and 7 bases, with 15 bases remaining between them. CDR1 SGDLS and CDR2 YYNGEE come from the germline V gene. The CDR3 covers 15 residues. CDR3 in DNA: TGTGCCAGCAGCCCCCGACAGATTTCGAATTCACCCCTCCACTTT. Its protein product is CASSPRQISNSPLHF. The whole variable domain, remainder taken from reference TRBV9 and TRBJ1-6, is DSGVTQTPKHLITATGQRVTLRCSPRSGDLSVYWYQQSLDQGLQFLIQYYNGEERAKGNILERFSAQQFPDLHSELNLSSLELGDSALYFCASSPRQISNSPLHFGNGTRLTVT.

This clone was seen just once. V usage is TRBV28 and J usage is TRBJ2-7, with unresolved D. The CDR3 covers 13 residues. V lost 7 bases, J lost 5 bases, and 15 bases lay in between. The germline gives CDR1 MDHEN, CDR2 SYDVKM. DNA of the CDR3: TGTGCCAGCATCCGCGGTGGCGGAGACGAGCAGTACTTC. Translating gives CASIRGGGDEQYF.

The chain combines TRBV6-5 with TRBJ1-2, with D possibly matching TRBD1 (5 bases). The ends were cut back, 6 bases at V and 7 bases at J, with 15 bases in the middle. The CDR3 has 13 residues. Germline assignment: CDR1 MNHEY and CDR2 SVGAGI. The CDR3 is CASSPDSVRGYTF. The CDR3 nucleotides are TGTGCCAGCAGCCCCGACAGCGTGCGTGGCTACACCTTC.